One sample yielded the 17 T cell receptor beta chains listed below, sequenced in a study of OX40 agonist ivuxolimab in advanced cancers. Sequencing was performed with immunoSEQ multiplex PCR; in TCRdb, only in-frame clones are kept and a portion is missing. The sample has 45,000 to 60,000 clones; about 93% are singletons. The material sequenced was CD4+ or CD8+ T cells sorted from blood, taken in a trial of the OX40 agonist ivuxolimab. These receptors were obtained from an adult with an advanced solid tumor such as melanoma, head and neck, liver or kidney cancer.

The rearrangement uses TRBV9 and TRBJ2-5; TRBD1 aligns across 10 bases. In germline, CDR1 is SGDLS, CDR2 YYNGEE. Unmatched junction bases numbered 5, after V lost 2 bases and J lost 4 bases. This CDR3 is 15 amino acids long. In nucleotides, the CDR3 is TGTGCCAGCAGCGTCGGGACAGGGGTGAGAGAGACCCAGTACTTC. It yields the protein CASSVGTGVRETQYF.

The chain employs TRBV7-9 and TRBJ2-1; no firm D call. V was trimmed by 4 bases and J by 9 bases, leaving 19 bases between them. Per germline, CDR1 SEHNR and CDR2 FQNEAQ (reference sequence). The CDR3 is 15 amino acids. The CDR3 region has the DNA TGTGCCAGCAGCTCTCGGCATCTAGTGCCTGTTGAGCAGTTCTTC. Its translation is CASSSRHLVPVEQFF.

CDR3 loop: CASRHGQRGSNQPQHF. The CDR3 coding sequence is TGTGCCAGCAGGCACGGACAGCGGGGGTCCAATCAGCCCCAGCATTTT. The rearrangement uses TRBV7-8 and TRBJ1-5; perhaps TRBD1 as D (6 bases). V lost 6 bases and J lost 3, with 18 bases in between. CDR1 SGHVS and CDR2 FQNEAQ come from the germline V gene. The CDR3 totals 16 residues.

A single count supports this clone. The V gene is TRBV29-1, the J gene TRBJ2-7; 9 bases match TRBD2. Per germline, CDR1 SQVTM and CDR2 ANQGSEA. There are 14 residues in the CDR3. V lost 6 bases and J lost 5; bases outside the gene matches: 11. The CDR3 nucleotides read TGCAGCGTCCCATCGACTAGCGGAGCCCACGAGCAGTACTTC. This encodes CSVPSTSGAHEQYF.

The V call is TRBV6-5, the J call TRBJ1-2; TRBD1 aligns across 9 bases. Trimming cost V 2 bases and J 6 bases; bases outside gene matches: 4. Germline lookup yields CDR1 MNHEY and CDR2 SVGAGI. CDR3 length: 14 amino acids. The CDR3 here is CASSYNRGRDGYTF. The CDR3, as DNA: TGTGCCAGCAGTTACAACAGGGGGCGAGATGGCTACACCTTC.

The chain has TRBV23-1 and TRBJ2-6; 8 nucleotides line up with TRBD2. TRBV23-1 falls under the ORF class, with uncertain function. The CDR3 runs to 21 residues. With V trimmed by 1 base and J by 2 bases, 16 bases remained unmatched. As DNA, the CDR3 is TGCGCCAGCAGTCAATTCGATAGGCTAGCGGGTCACCCGACTGGGGCCAACGTCCTGACTTTC. It specifies CASSQFDRLAGHPTGANVLTF.

This clone was seen a single time. The chain links TRBV19 to TRBJ2-2; 8 bases are a match to TRBD2. The CDR3 totals 17 residues. The V gene end was trimmed by 7 bases and the J gene end by 5 bases; junction bases not matched to a gene: 15. Germline-derived CDR1 and CDR2 are LNHDA and SQIVND (reference sequence). The CDR3 nucleotides read TGTGCCAGTAAAGAGATTGGAGCGGGAGTAAATACCGGGGAGCTGTTTTTT. Translating gives CASKEIGAGVNTGELFF.

This chain uses TRBV7-9 with TRBJ2-2; possible D gene TRBD2, 5 bases. This CDR3 comprises 15 residues. The germline gives CDR1 SEHNR, CDR2 FQNEAQ (reference sequence). V was shortened by 5 bases and J by 9 bases, with 19 bases between the two germline ends. This CDR3 reads CASSPLGSNLRELFF. In DNA, the CDR3 is TGTGCCAGCAGCCCTTTAGGGAGTAACCTCAGGGAGCTGTTTTTT.

The chain has TRBV5-1 and TRBJ2-3; D might be TRBD2 (6 bases). The germline V gene has CDR1 SGHRS and CDR2 YFSETQ. The CDR3 sequence is 17 residues long. The V end was cut by 0 bases, the J end by 2 bases, with 16 bases between. CDR3 sequence: CASSLGGRGGYTDTQYF. As DNA, the CDR3 is TGCGCCAGCAGCTTGGGTGGGCGGGGCGGATACACAGATACGCAGTATTTT.

The chain combines TRBV28 with TRBJ1-5; weak D call: TRBD1 (5 bases). This CDR3 is 16 amino acids long. The V gene lost 1 base and the J gene lost 0 bases, with 10 bases spanning the gap. CDR1 and CDR2 from the germline V gene are MDHEN and SYDVKM. CDR3 protein: CASSLSQGHSNQPQHF. The CDR3 DNA is TGTGCCAGCAGTTTATCGCAGGGCCATAGCAATCAGCCCCAGCATTTT.

This chain links TRBV2 with TRBJ1-2; D not certain. Germline lookup yields CDR1 SNHLY and CDR2 FYNNEI. The CDR3 is 13 residues long. V was cut by 10 bases and J by 1 base, with 13 bases left in between. CDR3 residues: CATTSTVNYGYTF. CDR3 nucleotide sequence: TGTGCCACCACTTCGACGGTTAACTATGGCTACACCTTC.

This sequence joins TRBV7-9 and TRBJ1-1; D is unresolved. Trimming left V 1 base short and J 7 bases short, with 4 bases between. Germline-derived CDR1 and CDR2 are SEHNR and FQNEAQ (reference sequence). CDR3 length equals 11 residues. CDR3 sequence (DNA): TGTGCCAGCAGCTTAGGAGTTGAAGCTTTCTTT. Protein sequence: CASSLGVEAFF. Complete variable domain (other parts from reference TRBV7-9 and TRBJ1-1): DTGVSQNPRHKITKRGQNVTFRCDPISEHNRLYWYRQTLGQGPEFLTYFQNEAQLEKSRLLSDRFSAERPKGSFSTLEIQRTEQGDSAMYLCASSLGVEAFFGQGTRLTVV.

The chain joins TRBV4-2 to TRBJ2-2, with D hard to call. The CDR3 runs to 14 residues. Germline CDR1 is LGHNA and CDR2 is YNFKEQ. Trimming took off 4 bases at V and 0 bases at J, with 6 bases between the two ends. The CDR3 protein is CASSPGTNTGELFF. The CDR3 coding sequence is TGTGCCAGCAGCCCCGGTACGAACACCGGGGAGCTGTTTTTT.

The CDR3 here is CASSVGGPPNTGELFF. CDR3 DNA sequence: TGTGCCAGCAGCGTAGGGGGGCCACCTAACACCGGGGAGCTGTTTTTT. The genes are TRBV9 and TRBJ2-2; D is perhaps TRBD1 (6 bases). Trimming removed 0 bases from V and 2 bases from J, with 11 bases in between. CDR3 size: 16 residues. Germline-derived CDR1 and CDR2 are SGDLS and YYNGEE. Supplemented by reference TRBV9 and TRBJ2-2, the full variable domain reads DSGVTQTPKHLITATGQRVTLRCSPRSGDLSVYWYQQSLDQGLQFLIQYYNGEERAKGNILERFSAQQFPDLHSELNLSSLELGDSALYFCASSVGGPPNTGELFFGEGSRLTVL.

The gene calls are TRBV27 and TRBJ2-1, with D perhaps TRBD2 (7 bases). Germline CDR1 MNHEY, CDR2 SMNVEV (reference sequence). Trimming removed 10 bases at V and 2 bases at J, with 15 bases between. This CDR3 has 14 amino acids. The CDR3 nucleotides are TGTGCCACCCGAGGGGGGGGGACCTACAATGAGCAGTTCTTC. Translation: CATRGGGTYNEQFF.

With respect to this clone: Different DNA sequences within this sample yield the same CDR3. The chain carries TRBV2 and TRBJ2-5; the match to TRBD1 covers 9 bases. Losses at the gene ends were 3 bases for V and 7 bases for J; bases not matched to a gene: 6. Germline V CDR1 and CDR2: SNHLY, FYNNEI. CDR3 length: 14 amino acids. The CDR3 loop reads CASSDSTGGSTQYF. CDR3 DNA sequence: TGTGCCAGCAGTGACTCAACAGGGGGCTCGACCCAGTACTTC.

The J gene is TRBJ1-1, the V gene TRBV6-5; D is undetermined. The CDR3 length is 12 residues. V lost 7 bases and J 14 bases, leaving 20 bases between the germline ends. Germline V gene lookup returns CDR1 MNHEY and CDR2 SVGAGI. Written as DNA, the CDR3 is TGTGCCAGCACCCAGGACCTTAGGGTAAAGTTCTTT. This gives the protein CASTQDLRVKFF.